This T cell receptor (beta chain) was captured by sequencing in a study of identical twins. The V end was cut by 7 bases, the J end by 2 bases, with 14 bases between. This CDR3 contains 14 residues. Germline CDR1 reads MNHNS; CDR2 reads SASEGT. Template switching introduced a universal primer site, and the cDNA bore unique molecular identifiers. TCRdb independently ran MiXCR on the 5' RACE reads; one entry per CDR3 protein. The sample records roughly 750,000 distinct CDR3 sequences, approximately 21% being singletons. In addition, the sample was reused for a study of T cells expressing NK-cell markers. That study adds: Four of the donors also had these clonotypes leading their CD3+CD56-NKG2C+ fraction.

The sample was PBMCs. The V call is TRBV6-1, the J call TRBJ2-5; D is ambiguous. This clonotype was sampled from a young woman in good health. As DNA, the CDR3 is TGTGCCAGCAAAAAGACGGAGCTTCAAGAGACCCAGTACTTC. This codes for CASKKTELQETQYF.